These T cell receptor beta chains were read from a single sample in a study of T-cell memory formation after mild COVID-19. TCRdb reprocessed the 5' RACE reads via MiXCR and lists one record per CDR3 protein. The repertoire holds about 240,000 distinct CDR3 sequences, with around a tenth as singletons. What was sequenced was PBMCs or a T cell subset sorted from them (not recorded which). All receptors come from a man younger than 35 who had mild COVID-19 (a few samples of this study predate the infection). Cell type and time point are not known. Each CDR3 is given with its conserved first and last residue. A D gene is named only where the DNA matches it firmly. The listing skips clone size in some rows; elsewhere it reads once, few, many or a size class.

>TRBV18|TRBJ2-5|.|.
TGTGCCAGCTCACTGCAGAGCCGAGAGACCCAGTACTTC
CASSLQSRETQYF
>TRBV5-1|TRBJ2-1|few|.
TGCGCCAGCAGCTTAGGTGGGGGAAACTCCTACAATGAGCAGTTCTTC
CASSLGGGNSYNEQFF
>TRBV21-1|TRBJ1-2|.|.
TGTGCCTACCCCACAATAGGAGGGGGAAACTATGGCTACACCTTC
CAYPTIGGGNYGYTF
>TRBV5-1|TRBJ1-1|many|.
TGCGCCAGCAGCTTGGTTACTGGCCCGAACACTGAAGCTTTCTTT
CASSLVTGPNTEAFF
>TRBV15|TRBJ1-1|few|TRBD1
TGTGCCACCAGCAGAGATCAGGGGGGATCTGAAGCTTTCTTT
CATSRDQGGSEAFF
>TRBV6-4|TRBJ2-1|many|TRBD2
TGTGCCAGCAGTGACTCTCCTAGCGGGGGGGCCGATGAGCAGTTCTTC
CASSDSPSGGADEQFF
>TRBV5-1|TRBJ1-2|.|TRBD1
TGCGCCAGCAGCTCTGGGCTACAGGGGGCCTATGGCTACACCTTC
CASSSGLQGAYGYTF
>TRBV20-1|TRBJ2-3|few|TRBD1
TGCAGTGCTAGAGCCGACAGGGGAAGCACAGATACGCAGTATTTT
CSARADRGSTDTQYF
>TRBV9|TRBJ2-3|few|.
TGTGCCAGCAGCCCTAGCGTGGGAGATACGCAGTATTTT
CASSPSVGDTQYF
>TRBV7-2|TRBJ1-2|.|.
TGTGCCAGCAGCTCCAGTTTTGGCTACACCTTC
CASSSSFGYTF
>TRBV3-2|TRBJ2-5|few|.
TGTGCCAGCAGCCAAGTGACTAGCGGGGGGTTC
CASSQVTSGGF
>TRBV6-5|TRBJ1-6|.|.
TGTGCCAGCAGGCCGCCCCAGGGGAGGAATTCACCCCTCCACTTT
CASRPPQGRNSPLHF
>TRBV7-2|TRBJ1-6|.|TRBD1
TGTGCCAGCAGCATGGAAGGGGGCCGTAATAATTCACCCCTCCACTTT
CASSMEGGRNNSPLHF
>TRBV7-9|TRBJ2-1|.|TRBD2
TGTGCCAGCAGCAGCCTAGCGGGGGGCGATTACAATGAGCAGTTCTTC
CASSSLAGGDYNEQFF
>TRBV5-1|TRBJ2-4|.|.
TGCGCCAGCAGCCCGAGCCCGGACGGTAACATTCAGTACTTC
CASSPSPDGNIQYF
>TRBV5-1|TRBJ2-2|.|TRBD1
TGCGCCAGCAGCTTTGACAGGGGCACCGGGGAGCTGTTTTTT
CASSFDRGTGELFF
>TRBV5-1|TRBJ2-3|many|.
TGCGCCAGCAGCTTAGGGGGACTCACAGATACGCAGTATTTT
CASSLGGLTDTQYF
>TRBV7-8|TRBJ2-3|.|.
TGTGCCAGCAGCATGGGATACACCGGGACCCTGGATACGCAGTATTTT
CASSMGYTGTLDTQYF
>TRBV29-1|TRBJ2-7|few|.
TGCAGCGTTGAAGCCCCCCAGGAGAGCTCCTACGAGCAGTACTTC
CSVEAPQESSYEQYF
>TRBV7-3|TRBJ2-3|.|.
TGTGCCAGCAGCTTAAGGGGGGACGGAGATACGCAGTATTTT
CASSLRGDGDTQYF
>TRBV20-1|TRBJ2-4|many|.
TGCAGTGCTAGAGATTCGGGGCAGAAAAACATTCAGTACTTC
CSARDSGQKNIQYF
>TRBV5-1|TRBJ2-7|.|.
TGCGCCAGCAGTCGTAGTATGGGATCCTACGAGCAGTACTTC
CASSRSMGSYEQYF
>TRBV6-2/TRBV6-3|TRBJ1-5|many|.
TGTGCCAGCAGCCCCGGGGCAGGGCAGCCCCAGCATTTT
CASSPGAGQPQHF
>TRBV20-1|TRBJ2-7|.|.
TGCAGTGCGGGGACTTTCTACGAGCAGTACTTC
CSAGTFYEQYF
>TRBV11-3|TRBJ2-3|.|.
TGTGCCAGCAGCATGAGAACGTCGAAGGGGGGGAGCACAGATACGCAGTATTTT
CASSMRTSKGGSTDTQYF
>TRBV28|TRBJ2-1|few|TRBD1
TGTGCCAGCAGTTTTATAGGTAACAGGGGAAATGAGCAGTTCTTC
CASSFIGNRGNEQFF
>TRBV10-3|TRBJ1-1|.|.
TGTGCCATCAGTGTCGAACGTGGGAGGGCTTTCTTT
CAISVERGRAFF
>TRBV9|TRBJ1-4|few|TRBD1
TGTGCCAGCAGCGTATCGGGGACAGCTTATGAAAAACTGTTTTTT
CASSVSGTAYEKLFF
>TRBV7-2|TRBJ1-6|once|.
TGTGCCAGCACCCCTCACGGGGCGACACCCCTCCACTTT
CASTPHGATPLHF
>TRBV6-2/TRBV6-3|TRBJ1-1|.|.
TGTGCCAGCAGTTATTCGGGGGACAAACCGAACACTGAAGCTTTCTTT
CASSYSGDKPNTEAFF
>TRBV20-1|TRBJ2-7|.|.
TGCAGTGCCACGCACAGGAGCTCCTACGAGCAGTACTTC
CSATHRSSYEQYF
>TRBV20-1|TRBJ2-1|many|TRBD1
TGCAGTGCTAGACTACCCGGGACAGGGTCGCTCACCCTCTCCAATGAGCAGTTCTTC
CSARLPGTGSLTLSNEQFF
>TRBV18|TRBJ1-2|.|.
TGTGCCAGCTCACCAGACGCAGTTTATGGCTACACCTTC
CASSPDAVYGYTF
>TRBV6-5|TRBJ1-6|few|.
TGTGCCAGCACCCTAAGAGCGCCGGGCGGATCACCCCTCCACTTT
CASTLRAPGGSPLHF
>TRBV20-1|TRBJ1-6|few|.
TGCAGTGCTATTCCCCAGGGAATGGGTTCACCCCTCCACTTT
CSAIPQGMGSPLHF
>TRBV12-3/TRBV12-4|TRBJ2-2|few|.
TGTGCCAGCAGTTTTATTCCGAACACCGGGGAGCTGTTTTTT
CASSFIPNTGELFF
>TRBV29-1|TRBJ2-7|few|.
TGCAGCGCCGCGGGGGCATCACCAAACTCCTACGAGCAGTACTTC
CSAAGASPNSYEQYF
>TRBV5-1|TRBJ2-5|.|TRBD2
TGCGCCAGCAGCTTGGCCGGACTAGCGGGGGGCCCAATCGCCCAAGAGACCCAGTACTTC
CASSLAGLAGGPIAQETQYF
>TRBV5-1|TRBJ1-4|.|TRBD1
TGCGCCAGCAGCTCCGGGACAGTAAATGAAAAACTGTTTTTT
CASSSGTVNEKLFF
>TRBV21-1|TRBJ2-5|.|.
TGTGCCAGCAGCAAAGGGGCAGGGGAGGAGACCCAGTACTTC
CASSKGAGEETQYF
>TRBV6-5|TRBJ1-1|.|.
TGTGCCAGCAGTCCACAACAGGGCGCGGCTTTCTTT
CASSPQQGAAFF
>TRBV28|TRBJ1-5|few|.
TGTGCCAGCAGTTTGAAATCATTTTCGGTTCGTGGTCAGCCCCAGCATTTT
CASSLKSFSVRGQPQHF
>TRBV12-3/TRBV12-4|TRBJ1-5|.|TRBD1
TGTGCCAGCAGTGGACAGGTTAGCAATCAGCCCCAGCATTTT
CASSGQVSNQPQHF
>TRBV9|TRBJ2-1|.|.
TGTGCCAGCAGCGTATCAGAACACAATGAGCAGTTCTTC
CASSVSEHNEQFF
>TRBV11-3|TRBJ1-1|.|.
TGTGCCAGCAGCTTCTCCGGGGAGAGCACTGAAGCTTTCTTT
CASSFSGESTEAFF